The clone carrying this T cell receptor beta chain was detected ten times or more. This sample's TCRbeta library carried unique molecular identifier barcodes. TCRdb re-derived calls from the PCR reads in MiXCR, one entry per CDR3 protein. Of around 6,500 distinct CDR3 sequences listed, roughly 14% are singletons. This CDR3 contains 14 residues. The germline V and J ends were trimmed by 3 bases and 2 bases, with 11 bases remaining between them. The V gene's germline CDR1 is MGHDK and CDR2 SYGVNS. The sample originates from a study of T-cell reconstitution after alpha-beta-depleted transplantation in children.

This specimen consisted of PBMCs, obtained before TCRalphabeta/CD19-depleted stem cell transplant. The gene calls are TRBV25-1 and TRBJ2-7; D perhaps matches TRBD1 (5 bases). This receptor was taken from a boy aged 5-17 years with acute lymphoblastic leukemia, due to receive a stem cell transplant. The CDR3 sequence: CASSETEMAYEQYF. Here the CDR3 DNA reads TGTGCCAGCAGTGAGACAGAGATGGCCTACGAGCAGTACTTC.